Listed below are T cell receptor beta chains from one sample, sequenced in a study of cytomegalovirus exposure and HLA in healthy donors. Assay: immunoSEQ multiplex PCR; the TCRdb copy retains only in-frame clones and omits some. The sample records approximately 230,000 clones, roughly nine tenths being singletons. The material sequenced was PBMCs. The receptors were gathered from a man in his late teens or twenties in good health and CMV-seropositive. The CDR3 runs from the conserved cysteine through the conserved F or W. D genes are given only for firm matches. Some rows mark clone size as missing; the rest say once, few, many or name a class of expanded clone.

j_gene: TRBJ1-5; d_gene: TRBD1; v_gene: TRBV5-4; abundance: -; CDR3nt: TGTGCCAGCAGCTTGGACAGGGGAATAAACCAGCCCCAGCATTTT; CDR3aa: CASSLDRGINQPQHF
j_gene: TRBJ2-1; d_gene: -; v_gene: TRBV28; abundance: -; CDR3nt: TGTGCCAGCAGTTTAGGTGAGCAGTTCTTC; CDR3aa: CASSLGEQFF
j_gene: TRBJ2-7; d_gene: -; v_gene: TRBV19; abundance: -; CDR3nt: TGTGCCAGTAGTATAGCGGCCAGCTCCTACGAGCAGTACTTC; CDR3aa: CASSIAASSYEQYF
j_gene: TRBJ1-5; d_gene: -; v_gene: TRBV5-4; abundance: -; CDR3nt: TGTGCCAGCAGCTCCGGACAGCCTAATCAGCCCCAGCATTTT; CDR3aa: CASSSGQPNQPQHF
j_gene: TRBJ2-7; d_gene: TRBD1; v_gene: TRBV6-1; abundance: -; CDR3nt: TGTGCCAGCAGTATGACAGGGTACTACGAGCAGTACTTC; CDR3aa: CASSMTGYYEQYF
j_gene: TRBJ1-2; d_gene: -; v_gene: TRBV2; abundance: -; CDR3nt: TGTGCCAGCAGTGAGCGAGGGTATGGCTACACCTTC; CDR3aa: CASSERGYGYTF
j_gene: TRBJ2-1; d_gene: TRBD2; v_gene: TRBV30; abundance: -; CDR3nt: TGTGCCTGGACCAGGACTAGCGGACCCTACAATGAGCAGTTCTTC; CDR3aa: CAWTRTSGPYNEQFF
j_gene: TRBJ2-3; d_gene: TRBD1; v_gene: TRBV6-4; abundance: -; CDR3nt: TGTGCCAGCAGTGGGACAGGGGGCACAGATACGCAGTATTTT; CDR3aa: CASSGTGGTDTQYF
j_gene: TRBJ2-2; d_gene: -; v_gene: TRBV7-9; abundance: -; CDR3nt: TGTGCCAGCAGCCCTCAGGGGCAGGGGATGACCGGGGAGCTGTTTTTT; CDR3aa: CASSPQGQGMTGELFF
j_gene: TRBJ2-7; d_gene: -; v_gene: TRBV19; abundance: -; CDR3nt: TGTGCCAGTAGTAGAGACTACGAGCAGTACTTC; CDR3aa: CASSRDYEQYF
j_gene: TRBJ2-7; d_gene: -; v_gene: TRBV27; abundance: -; CDR3nt: TGTGCCAGCAGTTTACAGGGAAGCTCCTACGAGCAGTACTTC; CDR3aa: CASSLQGSSYEQYF
j_gene: TRBJ2-7; d_gene: -; v_gene: TRBV6-6; abundance: once; CDR3nt: TGTGCCAGCCAAGACTCTAGCGACTACGAGCAGTACTTC; CDR3aa: CASQDSSDYEQYF
j_gene: TRBJ2-7; d_gene: TRBD2; v_gene: TRBV5-1; abundance: -; CDR3nt: TGCGCCAGCAGCTCGCTAGCGGGAGATGGGTACGAGCAGTACTTC; CDR3aa: CASSSLAGDGYEQYF
j_gene: TRBJ1-5; d_gene: -; v_gene: TRBV2; abundance: -; CDR3nt: TGTGCCAGCAGTGACGGCAGGGACAGCAATCAGCCCCAGCATTTT; CDR3aa: CASSDGRDSNQPQHF
j_gene: TRBJ2-5; d_gene: -; v_gene: TRBV5-1; abundance: -; CDR3nt: TGCGCCAGCAGCTTGGCTGCGGCACAAGAGACCCAGTACTTC; CDR3aa: CASSLAAAQETQYF
j_gene: TRBJ2-1; d_gene: TRBD2; v_gene: TRBV10-3; abundance: -; CDR3nt: TGTGCCACCTCGGGTACTAGCGGGAGGACAAATGAGCAGTTCTTC; CDR3aa: CATSGTSGRTNEQFF
j_gene: TRBJ2-1; d_gene: TRBD2; v_gene: TRBV7-3; abundance: -; CDR3nt: TGTGCCAGCAGCTTAACACCGGGAGGGCCCAATGAGCAGTTCTTC; CDR3aa: CASSLTPGGPNEQFF
j_gene: TRBJ1-2; d_gene: -; v_gene: TRBV11-3; abundance: -; CDR3nt: TGTGCCAGCAGCTTAGGTGCAACACCCTATGGCTACACCTTC; CDR3aa: CASSLGATPYGYTF
j_gene: TRBJ1-1; d_gene: -; v_gene: TRBV28; abundance: -; CDR3nt: TGTGCCAGCAGTCCCACACCAGGGGTCACTGAAGCTTTCTTT; CDR3aa: CASSPTPGVTEAFF
j_gene: TRBJ2-2; d_gene: TRBD2; v_gene: TRBV27; abundance: -; CDR3nt: TGTGCCAGCAGTTCCCCCCTAGCGGGAGGGCCTGGCGGGGAGCTGTTTTTT; CDR3aa: CASSSPLAGGPGGELFF
j_gene: TRBJ1-4; d_gene: TRBD1; v_gene: TRBV5-6; abundance: -; CDR3nt: TGTGCCAGCAGCTTAGGACAGGGGGGTGAAAAACTGTTTTTT; CDR3aa: CASSLGQGGEKLFF
j_gene: TRBJ2-7; d_gene: -; v_gene: TRBV7-9; abundance: once; CDR3nt: TGTGCCAGCAGCCCTTCTAATCAAGGGACTCTCTTGTGGTACTTC; CDR3aa: CASSPSNQGTLLWYF
j_gene: TRBJ1-5; d_gene: -; v_gene: TRBV5-5; abundance: -; CDR3nt: TGTGCCAGCAGCTTGAGTGTCTCAGCTATCAATCAGCCCCAGCATTTT; CDR3aa: CASSLSVSAINQPQHF
j_gene: TRBJ2-2; d_gene: -; v_gene: TRBV2; abundance: -; CDR3nt: TGTGCCAGCATACAAGGGTGGGGAACCGGGGAGCTGTTTTTT; CDR3aa: CASIQGWGTGELFF
j_gene: TRBJ2-7; d_gene: TRBD2; v_gene: TRBV5-6; abundance: -; CDR3nt: TGTGCCAGCAGCCGAAGGCGCGGGAGCGATTCCTACGAGCAGTACTTC; CDR3aa: CASSRRRGSDSYEQYF
j_gene: TRBJ2-2; d_gene: -; v_gene: TRBV6-1; abundance: -; CDR3nt: TGTGCCAGCAGTGTGGCGAACACCGGGGAGCTGTTTTTT; CDR3aa: CASSVANTGELFF
j_gene: TRBJ2-3; d_gene: TRBD1; v_gene: TRBV27; abundance: -; CDR3nt: TGTGCCAGCAGTGGCGGGACAGGCCGCACAGATACGCAGTATTTT; CDR3aa: CASSGGTGRTDTQYF
j_gene: TRBJ1-5; d_gene: -; v_gene: TRBV6-1; abundance: -; CDR3nt: TGTGCCAGCAGTGAGTACAATCAGCCCCAGCATTTT; CDR3aa: CASSEYNQPQHF
j_gene: TRBJ2-5; d_gene: TRBD1; v_gene: TRBV27; abundance: -; CDR3nt: TGTGCCAGCAGTGTCGGGACAGGGGATGGTGTGGAGACCCAGTACTTC; CDR3aa: CASSVGTGDGVETQYF
j_gene: TRBJ2-1; d_gene: -; v_gene: TRBV27; abundance: -; CDR3nt: TGTGCCAGCAGTTTATTCGCCGCCGGGCCCACGGGGGCAGAAGTGGATGAGCAGTTCTTC; CDR3aa: CASSLFAAGPTGAEVDEQFF
j_gene: TRBJ1-1; d_gene: -; v_gene: TRBV7-3; abundance: -; CDR3nt: TGTGCCAGCAGCTCCTCCACGTCGGGGTCTATATCTGAAGCTTTCTTT; CDR3aa: CASSSSTSGSISEAFF
j_gene: TRBJ1-5; d_gene: -; v_gene: TRBV19; abundance: many; CDR3nt: TGTGCCACCAGAAGGACGGTTAGCAATCAGCCCCAGCATTTT; CDR3aa: CATRRTVSNQPQHF
j_gene: TRBJ2-2; d_gene: -; v_gene: TRBV4-2; abundance: once; CDR3nt: TGTGCCAGCAGCCAGGGGAACACCGGGGAGCTGTTTTTT; CDR3aa: CASSQGNTGELFF
j_gene: TRBJ1-2; d_gene: -; v_gene: TRBV2; abundance: -; CDR3nt: TGTGCCAGCAGTCTGGACCCCCCAAGTGGCTATGGCTACACCTTC; CDR3aa: CASSLDPPSGYGYTF
j_gene: TRBJ1-1; d_gene: -; v_gene: TRBV10-3; abundance: -; CDR3nt: TGTGCCATCAGTGAGCGCCTAGGTGAAGCTTTCTTT; CDR3aa: CAISERLGEAFF
j_gene: TRBJ1-1; d_gene: -; v_gene: TRBV21-1; abundance: -; CDR3nt: TGTGCCAGCAGCAGAGTTCCAGGACCGAGAGATGGGAACACTGAAGCTTTCTTT; CDR3aa: CASSRVPGPRDGNTEAFF
j_gene: TRBJ2-7; d_gene: -; v_gene: TRBV9; abundance: few; CDR3nt: TGTGCCAGCAGCCCTCGAACGGACAGCCCCTACTACGAGCAGTACTTC; CDR3aa: CASSPRTDSPYYEQYF
j_gene: TRBJ1-1; d_gene: -; v_gene: TRBV7-2; abundance: -; CDR3nt: TGTGCCAGCAGCTTGACAGGCCCCGGGAACACTGAAGCTTTCTTT; CDR3aa: CASSLTGPGNTEAFF
j_gene: TRBJ2-3; d_gene: -; v_gene: TRBV29-1; abundance: -; CDR3nt: TGCAGCGTTGGTAAGGGGACCTACACAGATACGCAGTATTTT; CDR3aa: CSVGKGTYTDTQYF
j_gene: TRBJ2-3; d_gene: TRBD2; v_gene: TRBV6-1; abundance: -; CDR3nt: TGTGCCAGCACCTGGGGCCGGGAGGGAGATACGCAGTATTTT; CDR3aa: CASTWGREGDTQYF
j_gene: TRBJ1-4; d_gene: -; v_gene: TRBV27; abundance: -; CDR3nt: TGTGCCAGCAGCCCAAAGGGAGCTTACGGGGGAAAAGCTAATGAAAAACTGTTTTTT; CDR3aa: CASSPKGAYGGKANEKLFF
j_gene: TRBJ1-1; d_gene: TRBD1; v_gene: TRBV4-2; abundance: -; CDR3nt: TGTGCCAGCAGCCAACGCTCGAGAGGGGGGACAGACACTGAAGCTTTCTTT; CDR3aa: CASSQRSRGGTDTEAFF
j_gene: TRBJ1-1; d_gene: TRBD1; v_gene: TRBV5-1; abundance: -; CDR3nt: TGCGCCAGCAGCCTACAGGGGGTGAACACTGAAGCTTTCTTT; CDR3aa: CASSLQGVNTEAFF
j_gene: TRBJ2-7; d_gene: -; v_gene: TRBV30; abundance: -; CDR3nt: TGTGCCTGGAGTGTAAGCGGCATCTACGAGCAGTACTTC; CDR3aa: CAWSVSGIYEQYF
j_gene: TRBJ2-7; d_gene: -; v_gene: TRBV4-1; abundance: -; CDR3nt: TGCGCCAGCAGCCAAGGTCCAGGGGACTCGGACTACGAGCAGTACTTC; CDR3aa: CASSQGPGDSDYEQYF
j_gene: TRBJ1-1; d_gene: -; v_gene: TRBV2; abundance: -; CDR3nt: TGTGCCAGCAGTCCAGGGCGGGGGGTTAATGAAGCTTTCTTT; CDR3aa: CASSPGRGVNEAFF
j_gene: TRBJ2-7; d_gene: -; v_gene: TRBV5-1; abundance: -; CDR3nt: TGCGCCAGCAGCTTGGGTTTCGGGGAGTACGAGCAGTACTTC; CDR3aa: CASSLGFGEYEQYF
j_gene: TRBJ1-5; d_gene: TRBD1; v_gene: TRBV7-9; abundance: -; CDR3nt: TGTGCCAGCAGCTTATGGGACAGCTATAGCAATCAGCCCCAGCATTTT; CDR3aa: CASSLWDSYSNQPQHF